The 27 T cell receptor beta chains listed next were all sequenced from one sample in a study of spatial heterogeneity in lung cancer. Study-wide points: How many expanded intratumoral alpha and beta TCRs were present tracked the tumor mutation count, which was a count of nonsynonymous mutations.

Their recognized antigens are unknown. The time point denotes: sample taken at primary tumor resection. In TCRdb, the 5' RACE reads were re-called with MiXCR into one record per CDR3 protein. Counted here are roughly 15,000 distinct CDR3 sequences, approximately 7% occurring once; the ten biggest clones make up approximately 8.7%. Source: lung tumor tissue, taken at surgery. These receptors were collected from a male donor with early-stage non-small cell lung cancer.

This clonotype was seen only a few times. The chain is built from TRBV10-1 and TRBJ1-2, with 8 bases that match TRBD1. CDR3 length: 15 residues. J gave up 6 bases and V 4 bases, and 10 bases lay outside the gene matches. Germline loops: CDR1 WNHNN, CDR2 SYGVQD (reference sequence). The chain's CDR3 is CASSVPRKDRDGYTF. DNA for the CDR3: TGCGCCAGCAGTGTACCCCGGAAGGACAGGGATGGCTACACCTTC.

This clonotype was seen at least ten times. J is TRBJ2-2 and V is TRBV30; possibly TRBD2 for D (5 bases). The CDR3 runs 15 residues. Germline V gene sequence: CDR1 GTSNPN, CDR2 SVGIG (reference sequence). Trimming took off 0 bases at V and 3 bases at J, with 11 bases between the two ends. The CDR3 DNA sequence: TGTGCCTGGAGTGTAGAGTTGGGAGACACCGGGGAGCTGTTTTTT. This codes for CAWSVELGDTGELFF.

The table lists this clonotype with many counts. This chain connects TRBV20-1 to TRBJ2-5, with D hard to call. CDR1 is DFQATT, CDR2 SNEGSKA, per germline (reference sequence). V was trimmed by 3 bases and J by 5 bases, leaving 10 bases between them. The CDR3 spans 12 residues. CDR3 in DNA: TGCAGTGCTAGTAAACCCCGGGAGACCCAGTACTTC. Encoded protein: CSASKPRETQYF.

By share, this clonotype counts as medium-sized. The chain links TRBV18 to TRBJ2-3, with D perhaps matching TRBD2 (6 bases). CDR1 is KGHSH, CDR2 LQKENI, per germline. The germline V and J ends were trimmed by 3 bases and 6 bases, with 19 bases remaining between them. The length of the CDR3 is 16 residues. In DNA, the CDR3 is TGTGCCAGCTCACCTCCAGGGACTGCCTTACGGGATACGCAGTATTTT. It specifies CASSPPGTALRDTQYF.

In this sample, this clonotype turned up many times. The chain has TRBV4-1 and TRBJ1-4; D not certain. V lost 1 base, J lost 1 base, and 7 bases lay in between. This CDR3 region has 15 residues. Germline CDR1 and CDR2: MGHRA and YSYEKL. The DNA for the CDR3 is TGCGCCAGCAGCCAAGTTGCGAGAACTAATGAAAAACTGTTTTTT. It yields the protein CASSQVARTNEKLFF.

The V and J genes are TRBV2 and TRBJ2-2; D unclear. V lost 6 bases and J 4 bases, leaving 15 bases between the germline ends. Germline V gives CDR1 SNHLY, CDR2 FYNNEI. The CDR3 has 15 residues. The CDR3 sequence: CASSAQPTGTGELFF. CDR3 DNA: TGTGCCAGCAGCGCACAGCCGACTGGCACCGGGGAGCTGTTTTTT.

At least ten counts were recorded for this clonotype. The genes are TRBV19 and TRBJ2-1, with 11 bases lining up with TRBD2. The CDR3 has 18 amino acids. From germline, CDR1 is LNHDA and CDR2 SQIVND (reference sequence). V gave up 4 bases and J gave up 1 base; unmatched junction bases: 9. In DNA form, the CDR3 reads TGTGCCAGTAGTACCTACTATATAGCGGGAGGGTCCTACAATGAGCAGTTCTTC. This gives the protein CASSTYYIAGGSYNEQFF.

This clonotype was seen many times. V gene TRBV12-3 or TRBV12-4 combines with J gene TRBJ2-1; D may correspond to TRBD1 or TRBD2 (5 bases each). V was cut by 1 base and J by 8 bases, with 15 bases left in between. The CDR3 extends over 15 amino acids. CDR3 bases: TGTGCCAGCAGTTTAGAGGGACGGGAAGGGGATGAGCAGTTCTTC. Amino acid sequence: CASSLEGREGDEQFF.

This clonotype came up many times. This chain links TRBV6-2 or TRBV6-3 with TRBJ2-4; 8 bases align to TRBD2. The trim removed 2 bases at V and 0 bases at J, leaving 6 bases unmatched. The CDR3 has 17 amino acids. Germline CDR1 MNHEY, CDR2 SVGEGT. The CDR3: CASSYPFSGVAKNIQYF. The CDR3 nucleotides read TGTGCCAGCAGTTACCCCTTTAGCGGGGTAGCCAAAAACATTCAGTACTTC.

This clonotype was found a few times. The chain employs TRBV25-1 and TRBJ2-3; 7 positions match TRBD2. The CDR3 runs 15 residues. V shed 3 bases and J 3 bases; nucleotides not matched to a gene: 6. Germline V gives CDR1 MGHDK, CDR2 SYGVNS. The DNA for the CDR3 is TGTGCCAGCAGTGATTCCGGGGGGATAACAGATACGCAGTATTTT. As protein: CASSDSGGITDTQYF.

This clonotype was seen more than once but under ten times. V gene TRBV7-2 combines with J gene TRBJ2-3; 7 bases fit TRBD2. Per germline, CDR1 SGHTA and CDR2 FQGNSA. V shed 0 bases, J shed 5 bases, and the junction held 5 bases outside the gene matches. The CDR3 runs to 15 residues. The CDR3 nucleotides are TGTGCCAGCAGCTTAGCCCGACTAGCAGGAGATACGCAGTATTTT. It translates to CASSLARLAGDTQYF.

Worth noting for this clonotype: This may arise from a read error, as a much more abundant clone is one base away. This chain links TRBV30 with TRBJ1-2, with no clear D. The CDR3 has 12 amino acids. Germline CDR1 is GTSNPN and CDR2 is SVGIG (reference sequence). This CDR3 is CARSVPYGGYTF. For the CDR3, the DNA is TGTGCCCGGAGTGTACCTTACGGGGGCTACACCTTC.

This clonotype has at least ten counts. V is TRBV7-9 and J is TRBJ2-3; 8 positions agree with TRBD1. The CDR3 consists of 13 residues. Germline V gene sequence: CDR1 SEHNR, CDR2 FQNEAQ (reference sequence). V trimming: 5 bases; J trimming: 7 bases; junction bases outside the gene matches: 5. The CDR3 loop is CASSPDRGYTQYF. The CDR3 DNA reads as TGTGCCAGCAGCCCCGACAGGGGCTATACGCAGTATTTT.

This clonotype has at least ten counts. The chain is built from TRBV3-1 and TRBJ2-1; 10 bases align to TRBD2. Germline V CDR1 and CDR2: LGHDT, YNNKEL (reference sequence). The CDR3 has 15 amino acids. V lost 4 bases and J lost 8; bases outside the gene matches: 8. The CDR3, as DNA: TGTGCCAGCAGCCTTCGCCTAGCGGGAGAGGATGAGCAGTTCTTC. This gives the protein CASSLRLAGEDEQFF.

The chain couples TRBV20-1 to TRBJ2-7, with D possibly matching TRBD2 (7 bases). CDR3 length: 14 residues. V lost 0 bases and J lost 4, with 13 bases in between. Per the germline V gene, CDR1 is DFQATT and CDR2 is SNEGSKA (reference sequence). CDR3 protein: CSARDQGGGYEQYV. As DNA, the CDR3 is TGCAGTGCTAGAGATCAGGGAGGGGGTTACGAGCAGTACGTC.

The genes are TRBV7-9 and TRBJ2-5; TRBD2 might be the D (6 bases). V shed 5 bases and J shed 5 bases, with 21 bases lying between them. CDR3 length: 16 residues. CDR1 is SEHNR and CDR2 is FQNEAQ in the germline V gene (reference sequence). The CDR3 sequence is CASSPSLGGDGETQYF. The CDR3 nucleotides are TGTGCCAGCAGCCCATCCCTTGGAGGGGATGGGGAGACCCAGTACTTC.

This clonotype was seen more than once but under ten times. The V call is TRBV30, the J call TRBJ2-4, with D possibly TRBD1 on 5 matching bases. Germline CDR1 and CDR2: GTSNPN and SVGIG (reference sequence). The CDR3 is 11 amino acids. The germline V and J ends were trimmed by 4 bases and 8 bases, with 9 bases remaining between them. The CDR3 nucleotides are TGTGCCTGGATGCAGGGTGACATTCAGTACTTC. Its translation is CAWMQGDIQYF.

The chain has TRBV6-6 and TRBJ2-7, with D perhaps TRBD2 (7 bases). Germline V gene lookup returns CDR1 MNHNY and CDR2 SVGAGI (reference sequence). The CDR3 has 17 amino acids. V gave up 0 bases and J gave up 7 bases, with 22 bases separating them. DNA of the CDR3: TGTGCCAGCAGTTACTCGATAGGCGGACGGGGGGCTGGGGAGCAGTACTTC. Its protein is CASSYSIGGRGAGEQYF.

This clonotype was found a few times. The chain employs TRBV4-3 and TRBJ2-3; no definite D call. The CDR3 extends over 17 amino acids. Germline CDR1 LGHNA, CDR2 YSLEER. V was cut by 0 bases and J by 0 bases, with 13 bases left in between. CDR3 protein: CASSQDAGYTSTDTQYF. CDR3 DNA sequence: TGCGCCAGCAGCCAAGATGCCGGGTACACTAGCACAGATACGCAGTATTTT.

The sample holds a few counts of this clonotype. CDR3 nucleotides: TGTGCCAGCAGCTTACGCCAGGCCGGCGGGGATCAGCCCCAGCATTTT. This codes for CASSLRQAGGDQPQHF. V usage is TRBV7-6 and J usage is TRBJ1-5; D ambiguous. V lost 2 bases and J 5 bases, leaving 16 bases between the germline ends. This CDR3 contains 16 residues. Germline CDR1 SGHVS, CDR2 FNYEAQ.

In its sample, this clonotype was seen many times. V is TRBV20-1 and J is TRBJ1-5; D uncertain. The germline V gene encodes CDR1 DFQATT and CDR2 SNEGSKA (reference sequence). Between the trimmed V and J ends, which lost 2 bases and 7 bases, there was a span of 15 bases. The CDR3 consists of 14 residues. The CDR3 spells CSARYGRMDQPQHF. CDR3 in DNA: TGCAGTGCTAGATACGGGAGAATGGACCAGCCCCAGCATTTT.

Judged by abundance, this clonotype is medium-sized (0.01 to 0.1%). The J gene is TRBJ2-2, the V gene TRBV29-1; 9 bases fit TRBD2. The CDR3 totals 14 residues. Germline V CDR1 and CDR2: SQVTM, ANQGSEA. With V trimmed by 4 bases and J by 7 bases, 7 bases remained unmatched. In DNA form, the CDR3 reads TGCAGCGTTGCGTCAGCGGGAGGTGTCGGGGAGCTGTTTTTT. The encoded protein is CSVASAGGVGELFF.

This clonotype was detected many times. The V and J genes are TRBV5-5 and TRBJ1-5, with D unclear. The germline V gene encodes CDR1 SGHKS and CDR2 YYEKEE (reference sequence). Trimming took 2 bases from V and 3 from J, leaving 12 bases between them. CDR3 length: 15 amino acids. CDR3: CASSFLPGINQPQHF. CDR3 DNA sequence: TGTGCCAGCAGCTTTTTGCCGGGAATCAATCAGCCCCAGCATTTT.

This clonotype was found many times. The V and J genes are TRBV5-1 and TRBJ2-1; 11 bases agree with TRBD2. Losses at the gene ends were 3 bases for V and 6 bases for J; bases not matched to a gene: 2. Per the germline V gene, CDR1 is SGHRS and CDR2 is YFSETQ. This CDR3 contains 14 residues. As DNA, the CDR3 is TGCGCCAGCAGCTCTAGCGGGAGGTCCAATGAGCAGTTCTTC. As protein: CASSSSGRSNEQFF.

This clonotype was found many times. This chain uses TRBV20-1 with TRBJ2-1; perhaps TRBD1 as D (5 bases). The V and J ends lost 2 bases and 8 bases respectively, with 16 bases between them. The CDR3 sequence is 14 residues long. The V gene's germline CDR1 is DFQATT and CDR2 SNEGSKA (reference sequence). The CDR3 reads CSARFISGIHEQFF. The CDR3 bases are TGCAGTGCTAGATTTATTTCAGGGATCCATGAGCAGTTCTTC.

J is TRBJ2-3 and V is TRBV20-1; the match to TRBD2 covers 7 bases. The CDR3 has 15 residues. Looked up from germline, CDR1 is DFQATT and CDR2 is SNEGSKA (reference sequence). V dropped 4 bases and J dropped 0; count of bases not matched to a gene: 7. CDR3 in DNA: TGCAGTGCTATAAGACTAGCAGCTAGCACAGATACGCAGTATTTT. Translation: CSAIRLAASTDTQYF.

J is TRBJ2-4 and V is TRBV24-1; D perhaps matches TRBD1 (6 bases). The CDR3 is 17 amino acids. V lost 3 bases, J lost 0 bases, and 14 bases lay in between. Germline V gives CDR1 KGHDR, CDR2 SFDVKD. This CDR3 reads CATSDSQAGVAKNIQYF. CDR3 DNA sequence: TGTGCCACCAGTGATAGCCAGGCAGGGGTAGCCAAAAACATTCAGTACTTC.